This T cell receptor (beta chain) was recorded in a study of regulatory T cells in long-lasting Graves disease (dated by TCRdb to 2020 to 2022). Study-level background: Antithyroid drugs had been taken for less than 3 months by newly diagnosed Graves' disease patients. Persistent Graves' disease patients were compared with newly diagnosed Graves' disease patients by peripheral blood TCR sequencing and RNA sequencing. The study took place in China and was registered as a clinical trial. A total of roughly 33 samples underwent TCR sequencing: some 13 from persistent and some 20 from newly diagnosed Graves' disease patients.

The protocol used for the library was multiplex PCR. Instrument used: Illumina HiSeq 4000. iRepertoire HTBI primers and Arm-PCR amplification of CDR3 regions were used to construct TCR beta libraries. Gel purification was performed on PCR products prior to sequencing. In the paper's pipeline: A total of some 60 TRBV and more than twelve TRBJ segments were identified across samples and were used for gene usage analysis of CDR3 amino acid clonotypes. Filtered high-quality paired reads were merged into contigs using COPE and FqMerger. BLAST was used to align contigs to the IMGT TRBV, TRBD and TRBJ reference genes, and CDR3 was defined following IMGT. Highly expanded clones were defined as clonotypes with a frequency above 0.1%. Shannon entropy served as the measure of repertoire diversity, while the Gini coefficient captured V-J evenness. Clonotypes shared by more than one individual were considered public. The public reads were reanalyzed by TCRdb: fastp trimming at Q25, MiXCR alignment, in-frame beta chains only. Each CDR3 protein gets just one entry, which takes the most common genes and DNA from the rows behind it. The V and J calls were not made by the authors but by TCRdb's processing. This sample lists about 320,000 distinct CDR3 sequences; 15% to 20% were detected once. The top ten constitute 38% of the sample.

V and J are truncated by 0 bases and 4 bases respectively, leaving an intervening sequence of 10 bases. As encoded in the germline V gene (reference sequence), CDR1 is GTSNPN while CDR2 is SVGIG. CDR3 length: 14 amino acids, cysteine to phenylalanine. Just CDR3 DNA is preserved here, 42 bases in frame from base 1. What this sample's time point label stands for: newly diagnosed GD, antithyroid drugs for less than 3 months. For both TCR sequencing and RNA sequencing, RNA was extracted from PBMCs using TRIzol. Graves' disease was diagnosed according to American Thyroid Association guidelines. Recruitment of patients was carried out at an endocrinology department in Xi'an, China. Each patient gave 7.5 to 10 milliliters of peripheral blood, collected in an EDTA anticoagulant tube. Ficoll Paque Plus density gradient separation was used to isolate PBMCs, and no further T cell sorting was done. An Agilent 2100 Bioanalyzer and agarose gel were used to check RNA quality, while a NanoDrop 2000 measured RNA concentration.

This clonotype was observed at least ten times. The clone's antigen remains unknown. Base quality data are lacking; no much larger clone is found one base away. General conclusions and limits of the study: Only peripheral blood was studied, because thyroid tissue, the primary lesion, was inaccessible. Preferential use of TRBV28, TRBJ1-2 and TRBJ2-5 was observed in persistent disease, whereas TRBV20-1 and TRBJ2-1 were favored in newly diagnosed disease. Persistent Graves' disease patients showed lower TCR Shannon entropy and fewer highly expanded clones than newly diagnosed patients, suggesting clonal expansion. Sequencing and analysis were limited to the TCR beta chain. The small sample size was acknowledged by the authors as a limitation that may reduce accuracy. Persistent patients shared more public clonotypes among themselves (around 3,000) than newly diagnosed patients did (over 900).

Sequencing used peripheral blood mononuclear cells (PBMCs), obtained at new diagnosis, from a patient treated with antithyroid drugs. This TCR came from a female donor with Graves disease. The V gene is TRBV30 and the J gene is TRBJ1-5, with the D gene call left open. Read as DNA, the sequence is TGTGCCTGGAGTGTAGTAGGACCGAATCAGCCCCAGCATTTT. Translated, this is CAWSVVGPNQPQHF.